A selection of T cell receptor beta chains follows, all from one sample in a study of identical twins. TCRdb re-derived calls from the 5' RACE reads in MiXCR, one entry per CDR3 protein. The sample has roughly 500,000 distinct CDR3 sequences; around 20% are singletons. This sample also belongs to another study, concerning T cells expressing NK-cell markers.

Sequenced sample: CD4+ T cells sorted from blood. These receptor sequences come from a woman between 18 and 30 years old in good health. Both conserved end residues are part of each CDR3. The D gene is left open where the match is weak. Part of the rows lack a size; the others show once, few, many or a class for expanded clones.

CDR3 protein: CASGPKGIYEQYF; CDR3 DNA: TGTGCCAGCGGCCCGAAGGGGATCTACGAGCAGTACTTC; D gene: .; J gene: TRBJ2-7; clone size: .; V gene: TRBV6-1
CDR3 protein: CATSTGQGYGYTF; CDR3 DNA: TGTGCCACCAGTACTGGACAGGGTTACGGCTACACCTTC; D gene: TRBD1; J gene: TRBJ1-2; clone size: few; V gene: TRBV24-1
CDR3 protein: CASKSAVSGYTF; CDR3 DNA: TGTGCCAGCAAATCCGCCGTGTCTGGCTACACCTTC; D gene: .; J gene: TRBJ1-2; clone size: .; V gene: TRBV28
CDR3 protein: CASSILRTGKKDYGYTF; CDR3 DNA: TGTGCCAGCAGTATACTGCGGACAGGGAAGAAGGACTATGGCTACACCTTC; D gene: TRBD1; J gene: TRBJ1-2; clone size: .; V gene: TRBV12-3/TRBV12-4
CDR3 protein: CSAWTSGSTDTQYF; CDR3 DNA: TGCAGTGCCTGGACTAGCGGTAGCACAGATACGCAGTATTTT; D gene: TRBD2; J gene: TRBJ2-3; clone size: .; V gene: TRBV20-1
CDR3 protein: CASSRWEGQGPYGYTF; CDR3 DNA: TGTGCCAGCAGTCGATGGGAGGGACAAGGACCCTATGGCTACACCTTC; D gene: .; J gene: TRBJ1-2; clone size: .; V gene: TRBV6-1
CDR3 protein: CASSHGTGNYEQYF; CDR3 DNA: TGTGCCAGCTCACACGGGACAGGGAACTACGAGCAGTACTTC; D gene: TRBD1; J gene: TRBJ2-7; clone size: .; V gene: TRBV18
CDR3 protein: CASSGQGYNTEAFF; CDR3 DNA: TGCGCCAGCAGCGGGCAGGGATATAACACTGAAGCTTTCTTT; D gene: .; J gene: TRBJ1-1; clone size: .; V gene: TRBV5-1
CDR3 protein: CASSWDRALDGYTF; CDR3 DNA: TGCGCCAGCAGCTGGGACAGGGCGTTGGATGGCTACACCTTC; D gene: TRBD1; J gene: TRBJ1-2; clone size: .; V gene: TRBV5-1
CDR3 protein: CSARYHDWDEQFF; CDR3 DNA: TGCAGTGCTAGATACCACGATTGGGATGAGCAGTTCTTC; D gene: .; J gene: TRBJ2-1; clone size: .; V gene: TRBV20-1
CDR3 protein: CASSYRDSPYNEQFF; CDR3 DNA: TGTGCCAGCAGCTACCGGGACAGTCCCTACAATGAGCAGTTCTTC; D gene: TRBD1; J gene: TRBJ2-1; clone size: few; V gene: TRBV7-8
CDR3 protein: CASSAQNEQYF; CDR3 DNA: TGTGCCAGCAGCGCCCAAAACGAGCAGTACTTC; D gene: .; J gene: TRBJ2-7; clone size: few; V gene: TRBV6-2/TRBV6-3
CDR3 protein: CASSEQGAARSPLHF; CDR3 DNA: TGTGCCAGCAGTGAACAAGGAGCTGCGCGGTCACCCCTCCACTTT; D gene: .; J gene: TRBJ1-6; clone size: few; V gene: TRBV6-1
CDR3 protein: CAISGPGADTQYF; CDR3 DNA: TGTGCCATCAGTGGGCCCGGGGCAGATACGCAGTATTTT; D gene: .; J gene: TRBJ2-3; clone size: .; V gene: TRBV10-3
CDR3 protein: CSARDRTSGSYEQYF; CDR3 DNA: TGCAGTGCTAGAGATCGGACTAGCGGATCCTACGAGCAGTACTTC; D gene: TRBD2; J gene: TRBJ2-7; clone size: .; V gene: TRBV20-1
CDR3 protein: CSARDRGGDTQYF; CDR3 DNA: TGCAGTGCTAGAGATCGGGGAGGGGATACGCAGTATTTT; D gene: TRBD2; J gene: TRBJ2-3; clone size: .; V gene: TRBV20-1
CDR3 protein: CASSLALAANTGELFF; CDR3 DNA: TGTGCCAGCAGCTTAGCGTTGGCAGCGAACACCGGGGAGCTGTTTTTT; D gene: .; J gene: TRBJ2-2; clone size: few; V gene: TRBV7-9
CDR3 protein: CSARDLVAGTDTQYF; CDR3 DNA: TGCAGTGCTAGAGATCTAGTCGCTGGCACAGATACGCAGTATTTT; D gene: .; J gene: TRBJ2-3; clone size: .; V gene: TRBV20-1
CDR3 protein: CASSEYLSTDTQYF; CDR3 DNA: TGTGCCAGCAGTGAATACTTAAGCACAGATACGCAGTATTTT; D gene: .; J gene: TRBJ2-3; clone size: .; V gene: TRBV12-3/TRBV12-4
CDR3 protein: CSVSLGDTQYF; CDR3 DNA: TGCAGCGTCTCCCTGGGAGATACGCAGTATTTT; D gene: .; J gene: TRBJ2-3; clone size: few; V gene: TRBV29-1
CDR3 protein: CASTRGGTGELFF; CDR3 DNA: TGTGCCAGCACTCGAGGGGGCACCGGGGAGCTGTTTTTT; D gene: .; J gene: TRBJ2-2; clone size: .; V gene: TRBV4-2
CDR3 protein: CASSSRGSGPGPFF; CDR3 DNA: TGTGCCAGCAGCTCCCGAGGGAGCGGACCCGGACCGTTCTTC; D gene: .; J gene: TRBJ2-1; clone size: few; V gene: TRBV7-2
CDR3 protein: CAAAVAGATDTQYF; CDR3 DNA: TGTGCCGCAGCTGTAGCGGGAGCCACAGATACGCAGTATTTT; D gene: TRBD2; J gene: TRBJ2-3; clone size: few; V gene: TRBV25-1
CDR3 protein: CSAMRGDTQYF; CDR3 DNA: TGCAGTGCAATGAGGGGAGATACGCAGTATTTT; D gene: .; J gene: TRBJ2-3; clone size: .; V gene: TRBV20-1
CDR3 protein: CASSVDPNTGELFF; CDR3 DNA: TGTGCCAGCAGCGTAGACCCAAACACCGGGGAGCTGTTTTTT; D gene: .; J gene: TRBJ2-2; clone size: many; V gene: TRBV9
CDR3 protein: CASTQQPGGGNTEAFF; CDR3 DNA: TGCGCCAGCACCCAACAGCCAGGGGGAGGGAACACTGAAGCTTTCTTT; D gene: TRBD1; J gene: TRBJ1-1; clone size: .; V gene: TRBV5-1